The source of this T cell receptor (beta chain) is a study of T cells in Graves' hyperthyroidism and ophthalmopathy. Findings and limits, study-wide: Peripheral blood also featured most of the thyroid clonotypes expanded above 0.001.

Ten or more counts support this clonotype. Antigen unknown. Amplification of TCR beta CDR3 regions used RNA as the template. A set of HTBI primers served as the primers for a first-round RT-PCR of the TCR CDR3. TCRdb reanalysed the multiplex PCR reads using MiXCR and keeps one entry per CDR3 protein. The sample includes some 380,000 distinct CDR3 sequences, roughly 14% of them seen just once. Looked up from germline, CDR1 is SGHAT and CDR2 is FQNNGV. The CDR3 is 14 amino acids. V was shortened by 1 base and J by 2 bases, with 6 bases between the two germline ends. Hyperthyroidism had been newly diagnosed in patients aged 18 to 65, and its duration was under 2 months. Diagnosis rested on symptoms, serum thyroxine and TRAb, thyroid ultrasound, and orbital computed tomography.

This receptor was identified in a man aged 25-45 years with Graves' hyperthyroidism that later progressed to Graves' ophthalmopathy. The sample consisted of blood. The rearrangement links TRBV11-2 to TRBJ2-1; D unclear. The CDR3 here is CASSLVRTYNEQFF. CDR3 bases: TGTGCCAGCAGCTTAGTGAGAACCTACAATGAGCAGTTCTTC.